The entry below gives a single T cell receptor beta chain sequence along with its context. Cohort assignment relied on participant-reported clinical history. Two negative PCRs, clearance, or symptom resolution characterized the recovered Cohort 3 donors. The table came from immunoSEQ multiplex PCR; TCRdb's copy has only in-frame clones and leaves some out. The sample comprises about 360,000 clones, around 87% of which are singletons, and under 1.5% rests with the top ten. The germline V gene has CDR1 MNHNY and CDR2 SVGAGI (reference sequence). V lost 2 bases and J lost 7, with 12 bases in between. This CDR3 has 14 residues. This sample is drawn from a study of blood T cell repertoires in COVID-19. Turning to the study itself: Researchers got acute and convalescent COVID-19 samples from the United States, Italy and Spain. From T cells, B-cell-depleted T cells, or PBMCs came the material, which was cDNA or gDNA.

The sequence came from a man aged 25 to 45 who had recovered from COVID-19. Material: PBMCs or T cells enriched from blood (not recorded which). V gene TRBV6-6 combines with J gene TRBJ1-5; D not resolved. The CDR3 DNA sequence: TGTGCCAGCAGTTACGGAGTACTCGGGCAGCCCCAGCATTTT. This translates into CASSYGVLGQPQHF.